Listed below are T cell receptor beta chains from one sample, sequenced in a study of shared clonotypes between healthy human individuals. Only in-frame clones appear in the TCRdb table, and some are missing; sequencing was by immunoSEQ multiplex PCR. The sample yields roughly 1,000,000 clones, about four fifths seen once. Specimen: memory CD4+ T cells from PBMCs. The receptors originated from a man aged 18 to 30 in good health. Some clones in this sample may be carry-over from other donors' samples. Both conserved end residues are part of each CDR3. Each record gives: V gene, J gene, D gene, clone size, CDR3 protein, CDR3 DNA. D genes are given only for firm matches. Size is omitted from some rows. Given values are once, few, many or a class for expanded clones.

V: TRBV7-2; J: TRBJ1-5; D: TRBD1; size: -; CDR3: CASSSTGGSGQPQHF; DNA: TGTGCCAGCAGCTCGACAGGGGGCAGCGGTCAGCCCCAGCATTTT
V: TRBV5-1; J: TRBJ2-1; D: -; size: -; CDR3: CASSSQGRPYNEQFF; DNA: TGCGCCAGCAGCTCACAGGGTCGCCCATACAATGAGCAGTTCTTC
V: TRBV18; J: TRBJ1-1; D: -; size: -; CDR3: CASSGRAIMNTEAFF; DNA: TGTGCCAGCTCCGGACGTGCGATAATGAACACTGAAGCTTTCTTT
V: TRBV7-9; J: TRBJ1-1; D: -; size: -; CDR3: CASSRNRAGDTEAFF; DNA: TGTGCCAGCAGCCGGAACAGGGCCGGGGACACTGAAGCTTTCTTT
V: TRBV2; J: TRBJ2-7; D: TRBD1; size: -; CDR3: CASSGQVYEQYF; DNA: TGTGCCAGCTCGGGACAGGTCTACGAGCAGTACTTC
V: TRBV29-1; J: TRBJ2-5; D: -; size: -; CDR3: CSVEAPARETQYF; DNA: TGCAGCGTTGAAGCGCCAGCCCGAGAGACCCAGTACTTC
V: TRBV10-3; J: TRBJ2-7; D: -; size: -; CDR3: CAISESQYYEQYF; DNA: TGTGCCATCAGTGAGTCCCAATACTACGAGCAGTACTTC
V: TRBV4-1; J: TRBJ2-5; D: -; size: -; CDR3: CASSQVSRFRAQETQYF; DNA: TGCGCCAGCAGCCAAGTTTCACGATTCAGAGCCCAAGAGACCCAGTACTTC
V: TRBV15; J: TRBJ2-5; D: TRBD1; size: -; CDR3: CATSRSGQGVDPLETQYF; DNA: TGTGCCACCAGTAGATCGGGACAGGGGGTGGACCCTCTTGAGACCCAGTACTTC
V: TRBV28; J: TRBJ2-5; D: -; size: -; CDR3: CASSSAVASKETQYF; DNA: TGTGCCAGCAGTTCCGCCGTGGCAAGCAAAGAGACCCAGTACTTC
V: TRBV2; J: TRBJ2-7; D: -; size: many; CDR3: CASGPGTGAAYEQYF; DNA: TGTGCCAGCGGACCGGGGACTGGGGCCGCCTACGAGCAGTACTTC
V: TRBV5-4; J: TRBJ2-5; D: -; size: -; CDR3: CASSLGGNLLQETQYF; DNA: TGTGCCAGCAGCTTGGGCGGTAACTTACTACAAGAGACCCAGTACTTC
V: TRBV30; J: TRBJ2-1; D: -; size: -; CDR3: CAWGATPTSPRFF; DNA: TGTGCCTGGGGCGCCACTCCGACTAGTCCTCGGTTCTTC
V: TRBV20-1; J: TRBJ1-1; D: -; size: -; CDR3: CTLVGTEAFF; DNA: TGCACCCTCGTGGGCACTGAAGCTTTCTTT
V: TRBV7-8; J: TRBJ2-5; D: TRBD2; size: -; CDR3: CASSYQTSSRETQYF; DNA: TGTGCCAGCAGCTACCAGACTAGCTCCCGAGAGACCCAGTACTTC
V: TRBV5-1; J: TRBJ1-2; D: -; size: few; CDR3: CASSWTLDYGYTF; DNA: TGCGCCAGCAGCTGGACGCTTGACTATGGCTACACCTTC
V: TRBV5-6; J: TRBJ2-7; D: -; size: -; CDR3: CASSRGGGPYEQYF; DNA: TGTGCCAGCAGCCGGGGAGGGGGCCCCTACGAGCAGTACTTC
V: TRBV7-2; J: TRBJ1-2; D: -; size: -; CDR3: CASSLAKGVNYGYTF; DNA: TGTGCCAGCAGCTTAGCAAAGGGGGTTAACTATGGCTACACCTTC
V: TRBV29-1; J: TRBJ2-3; D: TRBD2; size: -; CDR3: CSVGSAGEITDTQYF; DNA: TGCAGCGTTGGTTCAGCGGGAGAGATCACAGATACGCAGTATTTT
V: TRBV11-2; J: TRBJ1-2; D: -; size: -; CDR3: CASSSRGISNYGYTF; DNA: TGTGCCAGCAGCTCACGGGGGATCTCCAACTATGGCTACACCTTC
V: TRBV6-5; J: TRBJ2-7; D: TRBD1; size: -; CDR3: CAGPRQGARDEQYF; DNA: TGTGCCGGCCCAAGACAGGGGGCGAGGGACGAGCAGTACTTC
V: TRBV28; J: TRBJ2-1; D: TRBD2; size: -; CDR3: CASTTGASGSSYNEQFF; DNA: TGTGCCAGCACCACGGGGGCTAGCGGGAGTTCCTACAATGAGCAGTTCTTC
V: TRBV28; J: TRBJ1-1; D: -; size: -; CDR3: CASSPLAVSMNTEAFF; DNA: TGTGCCAGCAGTCCCCTCGCTGTCTCGATGAACACTGAAGCTTTCTTT
V: TRBV5-4; J: TRBJ2-7; D: TRBD1; size: once; CDR3: CASSLSPRTGGNEQYF; DNA: TGTGCCAGCAGCTTGTCCCCCAGGACAGGGGGCAACGAGCAGTACTTC
V: TRBV5-4; J: TRBJ2-1; D: TRBD2; size: -; CDR3: CASSLRASGRGNEQFF; DNA: TGTGCCAGCAGCTTGAGGGCTAGCGGGAGGGGCAATGAGCAGTTCTTC
V: TRBV6-6; J: TRBJ1-3; D: TRBD1; size: few; CDR3: CASSRGTGQGLNTIYF; DNA: TGTGCCAGCAGTCGGGGCACGGGACAGGGGCTAAACACCATATATTTT
V: TRBV5-1; J: TRBJ2-2; D: -; size: -; CDR3: CASSSGRPGELFF; DNA: TGCGCCAGCAGCTCTGGCCGTCCGGGGGAGCTGTTTTTT
V: TRBV7-9; J: TRBJ2-7; D: TRBD2; size: -; CDR3: CASSLDGAGGRYEQYF; DNA: TGTGCCAGCAGCTTAGATGGAGCGGGAGGCAGGTACGAGCAGTACTTC
V: TRBV19; J: TRBJ2-1; D: TRBD2; size: once; CDR3: CASSIWRLARDEQFF; DNA: TGTGCCAGTAGTATCTGGAGACTAGCGAGAGATGAGCAGTTCTTC
V: TRBV7-9; J: TRBJ2-4; D: TRBD1; size: -; CDR3: CASSSSDRVDIQYF; DNA: TGTGCCAGCAGCTCATCGGACAGGGTAGACATTCAGTACTTC
V: TRBV7-3; J: TRBJ2-1; D: -; size: -; CDR3: CASSLGGPGEQFF; DNA: TGTGCCAGCAGCTTAGGCGGACCGGGTGAGCAGTTCTTC
V: TRBV30; J: TRBJ2-5; D: -; size: -; CDR3: CAWRSPSVETGETQYF; DNA: TGTGCCTGGAGGTCCCCCAGCGTCGAGACGGGAGAGACCCAGTACTTC
V: TRBV7-3; J: TRBJ1-1; D: -; size: -; CDR3: CASSLTAVLNTEAFF; DNA: TGTGCCAGCAGCTTAACGGCGGTACTGAACACTGAAGCTTTCTTT
V: TRBV28; J: TRBJ1-4; D: -; size: -; CDR3: CATKPQGGNEKLFF; DNA: TGTGCCACCAAACCCCAGGGAGGTAATGAAAAACTGTTTTTT
V: TRBV2; J: TRBJ1-5; D: TRBD1; size: few; CDR3: CASSGQGVGQPQHF; DNA: TGTGCCAGCAGTGGGCAGGGGGTGGGTCAGCCCCAGCATTTT
V: TRBV11-3; J: TRBJ2-5; D: -; size: once; CDR3: CASSLRGGVPLETQYF; DNA: TGTGCCAGCAGCTTAAGGGGCGGAGTTCCCTTAGAGACCCAGTACTTC
V: TRBV7-8; J: TRBJ2-1; D: -; size: -; CDR3: CASSLVPRSVTYNEQFF; DNA: TGTGCCAGCAGCTTAGTCCCGCGGAGCGTGACCTACAATGAGCAGTTCTTC
V: TRBV29-1; J: TRBJ2-5; D: TRBD2; size: -; CDR3: CSVEYAGARTQYF; DNA: TGCAGCGTTGAATACGCGGGAGCGCGGACCCAGTACTTC
V: TRBV5-1; J: TRBJ2-3; D: -; size: -; CDR3: CASSLVPGGSSADTQYF; DNA: TGCGCCAGCAGCTTGGTTCCCGGCGGTTCGTCAGCAGATACGCAGTATTTT
V: TRBV4-3; J: TRBJ2-7; D: -; size: -; CDR3: CASSQGVQGVYEQYF; DNA: TGCGCCAGCAGCCAAGGAGTACAAGGAGTCTACGAGCAGTACTTC
V: TRBV5-5; J: TRBJ2-3; D: TRBD1; size: -; CDR3: CASSLTTGGIDTQYF; DNA: TGTGCCAGCAGCTTGACGACAGGGGGAATAGATACGCAGTATTTT
V: TRBV27; J: TRBJ2-7; D: -; size: once; CDR3: CASSRGGSGYEQYF; DNA: TGTGCCAGCAGCAGGGGCGGGAGTGGGTACGAGCAGTACTTC